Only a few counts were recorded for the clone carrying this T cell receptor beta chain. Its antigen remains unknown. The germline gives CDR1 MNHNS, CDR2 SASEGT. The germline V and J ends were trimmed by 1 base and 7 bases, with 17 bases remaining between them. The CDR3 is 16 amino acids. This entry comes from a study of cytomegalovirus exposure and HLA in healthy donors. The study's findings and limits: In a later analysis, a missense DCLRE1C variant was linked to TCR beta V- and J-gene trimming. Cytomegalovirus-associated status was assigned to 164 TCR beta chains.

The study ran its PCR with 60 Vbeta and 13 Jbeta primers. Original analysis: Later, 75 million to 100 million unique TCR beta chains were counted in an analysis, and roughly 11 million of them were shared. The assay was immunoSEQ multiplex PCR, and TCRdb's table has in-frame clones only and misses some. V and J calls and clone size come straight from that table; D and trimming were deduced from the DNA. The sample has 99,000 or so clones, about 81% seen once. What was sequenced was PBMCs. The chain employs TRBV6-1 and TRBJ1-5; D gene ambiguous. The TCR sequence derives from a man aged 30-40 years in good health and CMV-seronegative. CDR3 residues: CASSEGPLPPVQPQHF. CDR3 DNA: TGTGCCAGCAGTGAAGGCCCTCTACCGCCGGTACAGCCCCAGCATTTT.